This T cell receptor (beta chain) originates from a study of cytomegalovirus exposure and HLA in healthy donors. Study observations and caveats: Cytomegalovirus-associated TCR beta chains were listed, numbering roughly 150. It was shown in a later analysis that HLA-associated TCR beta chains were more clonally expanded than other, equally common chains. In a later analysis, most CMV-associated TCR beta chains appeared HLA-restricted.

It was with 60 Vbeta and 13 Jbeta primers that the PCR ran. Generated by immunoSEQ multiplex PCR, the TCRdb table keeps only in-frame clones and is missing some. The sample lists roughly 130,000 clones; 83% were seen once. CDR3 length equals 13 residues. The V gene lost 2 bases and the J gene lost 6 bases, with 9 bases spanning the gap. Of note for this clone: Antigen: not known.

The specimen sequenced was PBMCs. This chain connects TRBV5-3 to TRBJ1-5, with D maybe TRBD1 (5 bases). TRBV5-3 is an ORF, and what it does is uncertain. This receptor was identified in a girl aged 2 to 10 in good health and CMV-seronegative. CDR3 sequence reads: CARSFREGQPQHF. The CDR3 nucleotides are TGTGCCAGAAGCTTCAGGGAGGGTCAGCCCCAGCATTTT.